This T cell receptor beta chain comes out of a study of control samples from healthy donors and cancer patients. The V and J ends lost 0 bases and 0 bases respectively, with 12 bases between them. Per the germline V gene, CDR1 is SGDLS and CDR2 is YYNGEE. This CDR3 contains 17 residues. Profiled with immunoSEQ multiplex PCR; TCRdb holds only in-frame clones, not every one. This repertoire shows 100,000 to 150,000 clones, around nine tenths found once; its top ten account for about 8.7%. The rearrangement joins TRBV9 to TRBJ1-4, with no clear D. Sequenced sample: blood. This receptor was obtained from a man aged 35 to 55 in good health. DNA of the CDR3: TGTGCCAGCAGCGTAGAGCAACAGATGGCAACTAATGAAAAACTGTTTTTT. Protein product: CASSVEQQMATNEKLFF.